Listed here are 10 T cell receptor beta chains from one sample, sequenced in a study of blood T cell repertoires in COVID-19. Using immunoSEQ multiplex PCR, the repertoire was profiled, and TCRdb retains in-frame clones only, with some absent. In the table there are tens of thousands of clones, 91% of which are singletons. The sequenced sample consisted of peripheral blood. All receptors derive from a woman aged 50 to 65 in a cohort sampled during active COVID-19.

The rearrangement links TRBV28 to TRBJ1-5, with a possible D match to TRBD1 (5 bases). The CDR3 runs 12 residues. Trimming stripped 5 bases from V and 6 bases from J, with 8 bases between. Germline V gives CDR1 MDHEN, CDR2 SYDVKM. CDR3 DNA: TGTGCCAGCAGTCAGGGCCGTCAGCCCCAGCATTTT. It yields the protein CASSQGRQPQHF.

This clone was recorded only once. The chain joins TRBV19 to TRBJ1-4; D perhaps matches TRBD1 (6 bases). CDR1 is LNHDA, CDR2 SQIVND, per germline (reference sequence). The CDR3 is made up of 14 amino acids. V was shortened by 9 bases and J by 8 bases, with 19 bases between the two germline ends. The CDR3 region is CASGLIGGEEKLFF. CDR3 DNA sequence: TGTGCCAGCGGACTCATAGGGGGTGAGGAAAAACTGTTTTTT. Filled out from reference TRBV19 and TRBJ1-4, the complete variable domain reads DGGITQSPKYLFRKEGQNVTLSCEQNLNHDAMYWYRQDPGQGLRLIYYSQIVNDFQKGDIAEGYSVSREKKESFPLTVTSAQKNPTAFYLCASGLIGGEEKLFFGSGTQLSVL.

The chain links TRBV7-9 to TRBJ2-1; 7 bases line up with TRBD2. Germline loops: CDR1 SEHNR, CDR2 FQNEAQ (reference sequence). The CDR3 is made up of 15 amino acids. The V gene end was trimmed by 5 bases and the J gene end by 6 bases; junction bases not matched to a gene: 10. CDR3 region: CASSPLGTTSNEQFF. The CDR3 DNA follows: TGTGCCAGCAGCCCCCTCGGGACTACTTCCAATGAGCAGTTCTTC.

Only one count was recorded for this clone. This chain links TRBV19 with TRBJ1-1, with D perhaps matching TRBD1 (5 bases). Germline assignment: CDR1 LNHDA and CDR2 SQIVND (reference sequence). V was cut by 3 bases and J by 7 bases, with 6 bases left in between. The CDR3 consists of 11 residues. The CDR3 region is CASSIRDEAFF. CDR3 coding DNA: TGTGCCAGTAGTATCAGGGATGAAGCTTTCTTT. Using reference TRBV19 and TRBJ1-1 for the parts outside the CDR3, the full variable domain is DGGITQSPKYLFRKEGQNVTLSCEQNLNHDAMYWYRQDPGQGLRLIYYSQIVNDFQKGDIAEGYSVSREKKESFPLTVTSAQKNPTAFYLCASSIRDEAFFGQGTRLTVV.

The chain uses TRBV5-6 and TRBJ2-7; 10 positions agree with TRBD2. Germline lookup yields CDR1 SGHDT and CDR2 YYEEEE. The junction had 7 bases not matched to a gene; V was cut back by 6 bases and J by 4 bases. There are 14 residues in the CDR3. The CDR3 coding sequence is TGTGCCAGCATGGGGAGCGGGAGGGGATACGAGCAGTACTTC. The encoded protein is CASMGSGRGYEQYF.

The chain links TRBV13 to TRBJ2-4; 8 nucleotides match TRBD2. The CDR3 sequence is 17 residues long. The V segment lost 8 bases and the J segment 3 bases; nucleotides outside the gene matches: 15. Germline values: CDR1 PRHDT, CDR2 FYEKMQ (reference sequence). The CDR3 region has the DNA TGTGCCAGCTCCCGGGAGGGGGGGCGGGCAGACAAAAACATTCAGTACTTC. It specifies CASSREGGRADKNIQYF. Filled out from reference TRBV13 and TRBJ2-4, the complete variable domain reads AAGVIQSPRHLIKEKRETATLKCYPIPRHDTVYWYQQGPGQDPQFLISFYEKMQSDKGSIPDRFSAQQFSDYHSELNMSSLELGDSALYFCASSREGGRADKNIQYFGAGTRLSVL.

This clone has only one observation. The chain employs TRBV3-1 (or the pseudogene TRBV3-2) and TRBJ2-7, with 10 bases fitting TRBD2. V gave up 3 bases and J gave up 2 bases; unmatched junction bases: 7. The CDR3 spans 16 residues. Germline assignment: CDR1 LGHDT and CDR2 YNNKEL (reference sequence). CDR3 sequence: CASSHPPGLATYEQYF. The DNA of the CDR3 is TGTGCCAGCAGCCATCCTCCGGGACTAGCGACCTACGAGCAGTACTTC.

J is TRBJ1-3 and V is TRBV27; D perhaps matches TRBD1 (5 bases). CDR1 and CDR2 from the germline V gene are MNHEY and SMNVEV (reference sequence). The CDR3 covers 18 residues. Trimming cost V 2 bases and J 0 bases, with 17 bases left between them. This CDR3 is CASSLRGPGGGSGNTIYF. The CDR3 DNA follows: TGTGCCAGCAGTTTAAGGGGACCAGGCGGGGGCTCTGGAAACACCATATATTTT.

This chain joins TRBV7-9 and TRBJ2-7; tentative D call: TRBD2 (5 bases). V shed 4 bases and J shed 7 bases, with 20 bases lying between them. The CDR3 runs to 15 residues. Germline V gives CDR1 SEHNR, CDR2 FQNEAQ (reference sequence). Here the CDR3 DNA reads TGTGCCAGCAGCTCCGGGTGGGCCCTCGAGGGTGAGCAGTACTTC. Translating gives CASSSGWALEGEQYF.

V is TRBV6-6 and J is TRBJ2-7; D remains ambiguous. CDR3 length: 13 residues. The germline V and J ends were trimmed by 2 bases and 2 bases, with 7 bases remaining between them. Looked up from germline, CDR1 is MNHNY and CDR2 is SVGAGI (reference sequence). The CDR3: CASSYGGTYEQYF. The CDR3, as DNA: TGTGCCAGCAGTTACGGCGGAACCTACGAGCAGTACTTC.